This record looks at one T cell receptor beta chain sequence and its context. Its matching antigen is unknown. These data are taken from a study of Tregs in tolerant kidney transplant recipients. Study context: The nonmyeloablative bone marrow transplants came from related graft donors, with transient mixed chimerism.

The germline CDR1 and CDR2 sequences are KGHSH and LQKENI. This CDR3 has 14 residues. V dropped 3 bases and J dropped 2 bases, with 11 bases sitting between them. Libraries were prepared by immunoSEQ multiplex PCR; TCRdb keeps only in-frame clonotypes and omits some of them. The sample lists under 13,000 clones, approximately 89% occurring once. The sample in question was Tregs from blood cultured with allogeneic cells, obtained before the transplant. The origin of this receptor is a human patient who received a combined kidney and bone marrow transplant. This chain connects TRBV18 to TRBJ2-7, with unresolved D. CDR3 in DNA: TGTGCCAGCTCACCTTCGGACGGTGCCTACGAGCAGTACTTC. This encodes CASSPSDGAYEQYF.